This T cell receptor beta chain was sequenced during a study of radiotherapy plus CTLA-4 blockade in lung cancer. Germline lookup yields CDR1 LNHDA and CDR2 SQIVND (reference sequence). With 5 bases removed from V and 4 bases from J, the gap between germline ends came to 15 bases. This CDR3 is 16 amino acids long. Regarding the study as a whole: In blood, tumor-derived TCR clones expanded after radiotherapy plus ipilimumab. Among reported predictors of response, early blood T cell clone dynamics with interferon-beta performed best.

A note on this clone: Its cognate antigen is unknown.

Only in-frame clones appear in the TCRdb table, and some are missing; sequencing was by immunoSEQ multiplex PCR. The sample carries approximately 50,000 clones, 75% to 90% recorded once. The chain has TRBV19 and TRBJ2-6; a possible D gene is TRBD1 (7 bases). The clonotype originates from a human donor with non-small cell lung cancer that progressed on radiotherapy plus ipilimumab. Some clones in this sample may be carry-over from other donors' samples. Specimen: peripheral blood, collected from a patient treated with radiotherapy plus ipilimumab. CDR3 region: CASSLEGAGGANVLTF. CDR3 nucleotide sequence: TGTGCCAGTAGTCTCGAGGGGGCGGGAGGGGCCAACGTCCTGACTTTC.